Below are 9 T cell receptor beta chains sequenced from a single sample in a study of regulatory dendritic cells for organ transplantation (dated by TCRdb to the late 2010s). Sorted T cell subsets were CFSE-labeled and co-cultured for roughly 5 days with allogeneic regulatory or mature dendritic cells at a 1:10 DC:T ratio. Their target antigens are unknown. The library was built by means of the immunoSEQ multiplex PCR assay. Entries here come from immuneACCESS through TCRdb and include only in-frame sequences with V and J called. Some clones fail to appear in such tables; in the studies checked, an unresolved V gene covers under half of the shortfall, and the cause of the remainder is unknown. The sample contains about 10,000 clones, about two thirds of them found a single time. 0.45% to 0.7% of the sample is held by the ten biggest clonotypes. Source material: naive CD4+ T cells from blood cultured with dendritic cells. Explained via the paper, the cell subset or site label denotes: CD45RA+ naive T cells. The receptors shown here come from a human donor in good health.

This clone has a single count. In DNA, the CDR3 is TGTGCCAGCAGTGAGTACAGGGTCTATGGCTACACCTTC. Amino acid sequence: CASSEYRVYGYTF. The rearrangement uses TRBV6-1 and TRBJ1-2, with TRBD1 as a possible D gene (6 bases). V shed 3 bases and J shed 4 bases, with 9 bases lying between them. CDR3 size: 13 residues. CDR1 is MNHNS, CDR2 SASEGT, per germline.

This rearrangement joins TRBV6-4 to TRBJ2-1; 14 positions match TRBD2. Trimming at V came to 4 bases and at J to 10 bases, leaving 6 bases not matched to a gene. The CDR3 consists of 15 residues. Germline CDR1 and CDR2: MRHNA and SNTAGT. For the CDR3, the DNA is TGTGCCAGCAGTGCCTTGGGACTAGCGGGGGTCGAGCAGTTCTTC. It codes for CASSALGLAGVEQFF.

The chain recombines TRBV6-1 with TRBJ2-7; perhaps TRBD1 as D (8 bases). CDR1 MNHNS and CDR2 SASEGT come from the germline V gene. CDR3 length equals 14 residues. Trimming took off 8 bases at V and 2 bases at J, with 16 bases between the two ends. In DNA form, the CDR3 reads TGTGCCAGCGGGGGGGGGACAGGCCCCTACGAGCAGTACTTC. Translation gives CASGGGTGPYEQYF.

Only a few counts were recorded for this clone. The CDR3 is CAINRDRYTGELFF. The CDR3 DNA reads as TGTGCCATAAACCGGGACAGATACACCGGGGAGCTGTTTTTT. The V call is TRBV10-3, the J call TRBJ2-2; 7 positions match TRBD1. The CDR3 spans 14 residues. With V trimmed by 9 bases and J by 3 bases, 7 bases remained unmatched. The germline gives CDR1 ENHRY, CDR2 SYGVKD.

The CDR3 DNA reads TGTGCCAGCAGTTACAGGGGGGTTTCCTACAATGAGCAGTTCTTC. It encodes CASSYRGVSYNEQFF. The chain carries TRBV5-5 and TRBJ2-1, with 8 positions matching TRBD1. The V gene's germline CDR1 is SGHKS and CDR2 YYEKEE (reference sequence). With V trimmed by 5 bases and J by 1 base, 5 bases remained unmatched. This CDR3 is 15 amino acids long.

The chain uses TRBV11-2 and TRBJ2-1; 7 nucleotides agree with TRBD2. Looked up from germline, CDR1 is SGHAT and CDR2 is FQNNGV. The CDR3 is 16 residues long. Trimming removed 5 bases from V and 4 bases from J; junction bases left unmatched: 11. The CDR3 nucleotides are TGTGCCAGCAGCCCCCGGGCGGGGGAGGTATACAATGAGCAGTTCTTC. Protein product: CASSPRAGEVYNEQFF.

This clone came up once. This chain connects TRBV7-2 to TRBJ2-5; 8 nucleotides agree with TRBD1. This CDR3 region has 14 residues. Germline V gene sequence: CDR1 SGHTA, CDR2 FQGNSA. V was clipped by 2 bases and J by 4 bases; unmatched bases: 3. This chain's CDR3 is CASSLQGARETQYF. DNA for the CDR3: TGTGCCAGCAGCTTACAGGGGGCTCGAGAGACCCAGTACTTC.

This clone has a handful of counts. V is TRBV6-5 and J is TRBJ1-2; tentative D call: TRBD1 (6 bases). The CDR3 sequence is 15 residues long. CDR1 is MNHEY and CDR2 is SVGAGI in the germline V gene. Trimming took 0 bases from V and 4 from J, leaving 12 bases between them. CDR3 protein: CASSYSKAGVYGYTF. In DNA, the CDR3 is TGTGCCAGCAGTTACTCGAAGGCAGGGGTCTATGGCTACACCTTC.

The rearrangement links TRBV5-4 to TRBJ2-3, with 10 bases fitting TRBD1. V shed 0 bases, J shed 3 bases, and the junction held 4 bases outside the gene matches. The CDR3 extends over 16 amino acids. The germline gives CDR1 SGHNT, CDR2 YYREEE (reference sequence). The CDR3 DNA sequence: TGTGCCAGCAGCTTGGACAGGACAGGGGGTACAGATACGCAGTATTTT. Encoded protein: CASSLDRTGGTDTQYF.